The rows below give T cell receptor beta chains drawn from one sample of a study of T cells in Graves' hyperthyroidism and ophthalmopathy. TCRdb passed the multiplex PCR reads through MiXCR, listing each CDR3 protein once. The sample shows nearly 750,000 distinct CDR3 sequences, roughly a third of them seen only once. The sample taken for sequencing was blood. The receptors were gathered from a woman aged 40 to 49 with Graves' hyperthyroidism. CDR3s include the opening cysteine and the closing phenylalanine or tryptophan. Each record gives: J gene, clone size, D gene, V gene, CDR3 protein, CDR3 DNA. The D gene is left open where the match is weak. The size entry is marked missing in some rows and otherwise reads once, few, many or a size class.

j_call: TRBJ1-2
clone_size: many
d_call: NA
v_call: TRBV20-1
cdr3_aa: CSARTGTSNLGGYTF
cdr3_nt: TGCAGTGCTCGGACCGGGACGTCAAACCTAGGTGGCTACACCTTC

j_call: TRBJ1-5
clone_size: few
d_call: NA
v_call: TRBV6-5
cdr3_aa: CASNPALSDQPQHF
cdr3_nt: TGTGCCAGCAATCCGGCCCTATCGGATCAGCCCCAGCATTTT

j_call: TRBJ2-6
clone_size: many
d_call: TRBD2
v_call: TRBV2
cdr3_aa: CASRPGGVAGANVLTF
cdr3_nt: TGTGCCAGCAGACCCGGGGGGGTAGCTGGGGCCAACGTCCTGACTTTC

j_call: TRBJ1-1
clone_size: NA
d_call: NA
v_call: TRBV10-3
cdr3_aa: CAISGQVTNTEAFF
cdr3_nt: TGTGCCATCAGTGGACAGGTAACGAACACTGAAGCTTTCTTT

j_call: TRBJ2-6
clone_size: NA
d_call: TRBD1
v_call: TRBV10-3
cdr3_aa: CAIGQGSNTEAF
cdr3_nt: TGTGCCATCGGACAGGGGTCGAACACTGAAGCTTTC

j_call: TRBJ2-2
clone_size: many
d_call: NA
v_call: TRBV10-3
cdr3_aa: CAIQGVDSINTGELFF
cdr3_nt: TGTGCCATCCAGGGTGTAGACAGCATCAACACCGGGGAGCTGTTTTTT

j_call: TRBJ1-5
clone_size: NA
d_call: NA
v_call: TRBV9
cdr3_aa: CASSAGTAGYQPQHF
cdr3_nt: TGTGCCAGCAGCGCCGGGACGGCCGGTTATCAGCCCCAGCATTTT

j_call: TRBJ2-5
clone_size: many
d_call: TRBD1
v_call: TRBV20-1
cdr3_aa: CSARDRGRIETQYF
cdr3_nt: TGCAGTGCTAGGGACAGGGGGAGAATCGAGACCCAGTACTTC

j_call: TRBJ1-6
clone_size: few
d_call: NA
v_call: TRBV28
cdr3_aa: CASSLPGNNSPLHF
cdr3_nt: TGTGCCAGCAGTTTGCCGGGGAATAATTCACCCCTCCACTTT

j_call: TRBJ2-7
clone_size: NA
d_call: NA
v_call: TRBV7-2
cdr3_aa: CASSPRGYHEQYF
cdr3_nt: TGTGCCAGCAGCCCTCGGGGATATCACGAGCAGTACTTC

j_call: TRBJ2-1
clone_size: NA
d_call: TRBD1
v_call: TRBV7-8
cdr3_aa: CASSLGGQGEFYNEQFF
cdr3_nt: TGTGCCAGCAGCTTAGGAGGACAGGGTGAGTTCTACAATGAGCAGTTCTTC

j_call: TRBJ1-2
clone_size: many
d_call: NA
v_call: TRBV7-9
cdr3_aa: CASSSSRPDGYGYTF
cdr3_nt: TGTGCCAGCAGCTCTTCGCGGCCGGACGGCTATGGCTACACCTTC

j_call: TRBJ1-6
clone_size: NA
d_call: NA
v_call: TRBV7-3
cdr3_aa: CASSSGQTNSPLHF
cdr3_nt: TGTGCCAGCAGCTCTGGACAGACTAATTCACCCCTCCACTTT

j_call: TRBJ2-7
clone_size: NA
d_call: NA
v_call: TRBV19
cdr3_aa: CASSMGIDYEQYF
cdr3_nt: TGTGCCAGTAGTATGGGTATCGACTACGAGCAGTACTTC

j_call: TRBJ1-1
clone_size: many
d_call: NA
v_call: TRBV7-9
cdr3_aa: CASEGVVLEAFF
cdr3_nt: TGTGCCAGCGAGGGGGTAGTGCTTGAAGCTTTCTTT

j_call: TRBJ2-7
clone_size: NA
d_call: NA
v_call: TRBV4-3
cdr3_aa: CASSQVLFRGSIYEQYF
cdr3_nt: TGCGCCAGCAGCCAAGTACTTTTCCGGGGCTCAATCTACGAGCAGTACTTC

j_call: TRBJ2-2
clone_size: NA
d_call: NA
v_call: TRBV6-1
cdr3_aa: CASIFHISTGELFF
cdr3_nt: TGTGCCAGCATCTTTCACATTTCGACCGGGGAGCTGTTTTTT

j_call: TRBJ1-4
clone_size: few
d_call: NA
v_call: TRBV9
cdr3_aa: CASSVAAGLNEKLFF
cdr3_nt: TGTGCCAGCAGCGTAGCGGCAGGCCTAAATGAAAAACTGTTTTTT

j_call: TRBJ2-5
clone_size: few
d_call: NA
v_call: TRBV5-4
cdr3_aa: CASSLVASTKETQYF
cdr3_nt: TGTGCCAGCAGCTTGGTAGCGAGTACCAAAGAGACCCAGTACTTC

j_call: TRBJ1-4
clone_size: NA
d_call: NA
v_call: TRBV7-2
cdr3_aa: CASSPPGTGTEKLFF
cdr3_nt: TGTGCCAGCAGCCCCCCCGGAACGGGTACGGAAAAACTGTTTTTT

j_call: TRBJ1-3
clone_size: NA
d_call: NA
v_call: TRBV6-1
cdr3_aa: CASSFAGALGNTIYF
cdr3_nt: TGTGCCAGCAGTTTCGCAGGGGCTTTGGGAAACACCATATATTTT

j_call: TRBJ1-5
clone_size: few
d_call: NA
v_call: TRBV19
cdr3_aa: CASGEGSGQPQHF
cdr3_nt: TGTGCCAGTGGTGAGGGAAGTGGACAGCCCCAGCATTTT

j_call: TRBJ2-7
clone_size: NA
d_call: TRBD1
v_call: TRBV6-6
cdr3_aa: CASRRTGEMRTYEQYF
cdr3_nt: TGTGCCAGCAGGCGAACAGGGGAGATGCGAACCTACGAGCAGTACTTC

j_call: TRBJ1-3
clone_size: NA
d_call: NA
v_call: TRBV20-1
cdr3_aa: CSARTGPSSGNTIYF
cdr3_nt: TGCAGTGCTAGAACCGGACCCAGCTCTGGAAACACCATATATTTT

j_call: TRBJ2-6
clone_size: many
d_call: TRBD1
v_call: TRBV10-3
cdr3_aa: CAISESRTGISGANVLTF
cdr3_nt: TGTGCCATCAGTGAGTCTCGGACAGGGATCTCTGGGGCCAACGTCCTGACTTTC

j_call: TRBJ1-2
clone_size: many
d_call: NA
v_call: TRBV15
cdr3_aa: CATSPTRGGDGYGYTF
cdr3_nt: TGTGCCACCAGCCCTACTCGGGGGGGCGACGGCTATGGCTACACCTTC

j_call: TRBJ1-2
clone_size: many
d_call: TRBD1
v_call: TRBV4-3
cdr3_aa: CASSQEGWTGSYGYTF
cdr3_nt: TGCGCCAGCAGCCAAGAGGGTTGGACAGGGAGCTATGGCTACACCTTC

j_call: TRBJ2-7
clone_size: many
d_call: TRBD1
v_call: TRBV10-3
cdr3_aa: CAISEDRVNEQYF
cdr3_nt: TGTGCCATCAGTGAGGACAGGGTCAACGAGCAGTACTTC

j_call: TRBJ2-3
clone_size: few
d_call: NA
v_call: TRBV11-3
cdr3_aa: CASSLAGNYFTDTQYF
cdr3_nt: TGTGCCAGCAGCTTAGCGGGAAACTATTTCACAGATACGCAGTATTTT

j_call: TRBJ1-6
clone_size: few
d_call: NA
v_call: TRBV4-1
cdr3_aa: CASSQEISSYNSPLHF
cdr3_nt: TGCGCCAGCAGCCAAGAAATTAGCTCCTATAATTCACCCCTCCACTTT

j_call: TRBJ1-4
clone_size: NA
d_call: NA
v_call: TRBV4-2
cdr3_aa: CASNPGEGAGEKLFF
cdr3_nt: TGTGCCAGCAACCCTGGGGAAGGCGCGGGTGAAAAACTGTTTTTT

j_call: TRBJ1-3
clone_size: many
d_call: NA
v_call: TRBV7-9
cdr3_aa: CASSLVDTIYF
cdr3_nt: TGTGCCAGCAGCTTAGTAGACACCATATATTTT

j_call: TRBJ2-6
clone_size: NA
d_call: NA
v_call: TRBV7-3
cdr3_aa: CASSFSGAEGANVLTF
cdr3_nt: TGTGCCAGCAGCTTTTCAGGGGCGGAAGGGGCCAACGTCCTGACTTTC

j_call: TRBJ2-3
clone_size: NA
d_call: NA
v_call: TRBV25-1
cdr3_aa: CASSMEGRQTDTQYF
cdr3_nt: TGTGCCAGTAGTATGGAGGGTAGGCAGACAGATACGCAGTATTTT

j_call: TRBJ2-7
clone_size: many
d_call: TRBD2
v_call: TRBV20-1
cdr3_aa: CSAPGLAYEQYF
cdr3_nt: TGCAGTGCCCCGGGACTAGCGTACGAGCAGTACTTC

j_call: TRBJ1-2
clone_size: many
d_call: TRBD1
v_call: TRBV29-1
cdr3_aa: CSARDRSYGYTF
cdr3_nt: TGCAGCGCCCGGGACAGGAGTTATGGCTACACCTTC

j_call: TRBJ1-1
clone_size: few
d_call: NA
v_call: TRBV4-3
cdr3_aa: CASSQFRGTEAFF
cdr3_nt: TGCGCCAGCAGCCAATTCCGGGGCACTGAAGCTTTCTTT

j_call: TRBJ1-1
clone_size: few
d_call: NA
v_call: TRBV7-6
cdr3_aa: CASSVYVAENTEAFF
cdr3_nt: TGTGCCAGCAGCGTATATGTCGCAGAGAACACTGAAGCTTTCTTT

j_call: TRBJ1-1
clone_size: NA
d_call: NA
v_call: TRBV10-3
cdr3_aa: CASRNDVGRSANTEAFF
cdr3_nt: TGTGCCAGCAGAAACGACGTGGGAAGATCCGCCAACACTGAAGCTTTCTTT

j_call: TRBJ2-5
clone_size: NA
d_call: NA
v_call: TRBV6-5
cdr3_aa: CASSYSWRTQTQYF
cdr3_nt: TGTGCCAGCAGTTACTCGTGGCGCACCCAGACCCAGTACTTC

j_call: TRBJ1-1
clone_size: many
d_call: NA
v_call: TRBV7-2
cdr3_aa: CASSYLGGNTEAFF
cdr3_nt: TGTGCCAGCAGCTACCTTGGGGGTAACACTGAAGCTTTCTTT

j_call: TRBJ2-7
clone_size: many
d_call: TRBD1
v_call: TRBV7-9
cdr3_aa: CASSGEGTGHHEQYF
cdr3_nt: TGTGCCAGCAGCGGGGAGGGGACAGGGCACCACGAGCAGTACTTC

j_call: TRBJ1-1
clone_size: NA
d_call: NA
v_call: TRBV10-2
cdr3_aa: CASSEVSGRAEAFF
cdr3_nt: TGCGCCAGCAGTGAAGTGTCAGGGCGGGCTGAAGCTTTCTTT

j_call: TRBJ2-5
clone_size: few
d_call: NA
v_call: TRBV4-3
cdr3_aa: CASSQRLKETQYF
cdr3_nt: TGCGCCAGCAGCCAAAGGCTGAAAGAGACCCAGTACTTC

j_call: TRBJ1-5
clone_size: many
d_call: NA
v_call: TRBV20-1
cdr3_aa: CSAGGKGNQPQHF
cdr3_nt: TGCAGTGCGGGGGGAAAGGGTAATCAGCCCCAGCATTTT

j_call: TRBJ1-1
clone_size: NA
d_call: TRBD1
v_call: TRBV5-5
cdr3_aa: CASSFGTGDMNTEAFF
cdr3_nt: TGTGCCAGCAGCTTCGGGACAGGAGATATGAACACTGAAGCTTTCTTT

j_call: TRBJ2-3
clone_size: NA
d_call: TRBD1
v_call: TRBV7-2
cdr3_aa: CASGGSGTAFTDTQYF
cdr3_nt: TGTGCCAGCGGGGGATCCGGGACAGCCTTCACAGATACGCAGTATTTT

j_call: TRBJ1-2
clone_size: few
d_call: TRBD1
v_call: TRBV6-5
cdr3_aa: CASTGGFYGYTF
cdr3_nt: TGTGCCAGCACAGGGGGCTTCTATGGCTACACCTTC

j_call: TRBJ1-4
clone_size: many
d_call: NA
v_call: TRBV7-9
cdr3_aa: CASSFGSTNEKLFF
cdr3_nt: TGTGCCAGCAGCTTCGGGTCAACTAATGAAAAACTGTTTTTT

j_call: TRBJ1-3
clone_size: NA
d_call: NA
v_call: TRBV9
cdr3_aa: CASSSRGESSGNTIYF
cdr3_nt: TGTGCCAGCAGCTCGCGGGGGGAAAGCTCTGGAAACACCATATATTTT

j_call: TRBJ2-7
clone_size: NA
d_call: TRBD1
v_call: TRBV13
cdr3_aa: CASSPPGQMYEQYF
cdr3_nt: TGTGCCAGCAGCCCTCCGGGACAGATGTACGAGCAGTACTTC

j_call: TRBJ1-6
clone_size: few
d_call: NA
v_call: TRBV20-1
cdr3_aa: CSARDLSGRTNSPLHF
cdr3_nt: TGCAGTGCTAGAGACCTCTCCGGGCGAACCAATTCACCCCTCCACTTT

j_call: TRBJ2-7
clone_size: many
d_call: TRBD2
v_call: TRBV7-2
cdr3_aa: CASSLGGAGLYEQYF
cdr3_nt: TGTGCCAGCAGCCTCGGGGGGGCTGGACTCTACGAGCAGTACTTC

j_call: TRBJ2-7
clone_size: many
d_call: NA
v_call: TRBV7-6
cdr3_aa: CASSLEETDPSYEQYF
cdr3_nt: TGTGCCAGCAGCTTAGAGGAGACAGACCCCTCCTACGAGCAGTACTTC

j_call: TRBJ1-5
clone_size: few
d_call: NA
v_call: TRBV6-5
cdr3_aa: CASSFYRRMSNQPQHF
cdr3_nt: TGTGCCAGCAGTTTCTACAGGCGGATGAGCAATCAGCCCCAGCATTTT

j_call: TRBJ2-1
clone_size: NA
d_call: NA
v_call: TRBV24-1
cdr3_aa: CATTNPKGNEQFF
cdr3_nt: TGTGCCACCACCAATCCAAAGGGGAATGAGCAGTTCTTC

j_call: TRBJ1-4
clone_size: many
d_call: TRBD1
v_call: TRBV10-3
cdr3_aa: CATQSGQNEKLFF
cdr3_nt: TGTGCCACCCAATCGGGACAGAATGAAAAACTGTTTTTT

j_call: TRBJ1-1
clone_size: many
d_call: NA
v_call: TRBV12-3/TRBV12-4
cdr3_aa: CASKSQGGTEAFF
cdr3_nt: TGTGCCAGCAAATCTCAGGGAGGTACTGAAGCTTTCTTT

j_call: TRBJ1-2
clone_size: NA
d_call: NA
v_call: TRBV6-5
cdr3_aa: CASSYSFGGYGYTF
cdr3_nt: TGTGCCAGCAGTTACTCTTTCGGGGGTTATGGCTACACCTTC